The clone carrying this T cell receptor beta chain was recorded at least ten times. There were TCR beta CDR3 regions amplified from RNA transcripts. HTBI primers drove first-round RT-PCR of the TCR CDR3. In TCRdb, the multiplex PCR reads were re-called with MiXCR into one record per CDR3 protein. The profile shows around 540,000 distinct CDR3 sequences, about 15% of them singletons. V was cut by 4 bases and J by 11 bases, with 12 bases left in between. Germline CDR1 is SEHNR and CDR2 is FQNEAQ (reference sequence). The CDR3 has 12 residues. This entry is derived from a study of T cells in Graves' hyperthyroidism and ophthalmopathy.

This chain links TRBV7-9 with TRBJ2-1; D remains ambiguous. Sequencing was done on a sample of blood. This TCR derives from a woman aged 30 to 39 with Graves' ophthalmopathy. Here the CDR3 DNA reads TGTGCCAGCAGCTCAGACTCAGGAAAGCAGTTCTTC. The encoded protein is CASSSDSGKQFF. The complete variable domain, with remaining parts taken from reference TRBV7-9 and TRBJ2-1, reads DTGVSQNPRHKITKRGQNVTFRCDPISEHNRLYWYRQTLGQGPEFLTYFQNEAQLEKSRLLSDRFSAERPKGSFSTLEIQRTEQGDSAMYLCASSSDSGKQFFGPGTRLTVL.